This T cell receptor beta chain was documented in a study of T cells expressing NK-cell markers. Study-wide context: The TCR beta repertoires were obtained from sorted CD3+CD56+NKG2C+, CD3+CD56+NKG2C- and CD3+CD56-NKG2C+ T cells. Out of eight donors sequenced, seven tested HCMV-seropositive and the remaining one seronegative. Points from the study as a whole: In a group of several donors, dominant NKG2C+ clonotypes represented roughly 1.0-7.5% of CD8+ T cells.

Worth noting for this clonotype: What it recognizes is unknown.

This CDR3 region has 16 residues. The germline gives CDR1 KGHDR, CDR2 SFDVKD. UMI-tagged 5'RACE template switching yielded the TCR beta cDNA. TCRdb reanalyzed the 5' RACE reads and collapses them to one entry per CDR3 protein, without DNA. This repertoire includes some 440,000 distinct CDR3 sequences. This chain uses TRBV24-1 with TRBJ2-1. Sequencing used blood T cells: a sorted CD56 or NKG2C T cell subset, CD4+ or CD8+ T cells, or bulk PBMC T cells (not recorded which). The TCR originated in a woman aged 50 to 60 in good health. The CDR3 loop is CATSDLRGGSYNEQFF.